The count of the clone carrying this T cell receptor beta chain is one. The source of the sample is a study of technical replicates of blood from a few donors. Assay: immunoSEQ multiplex PCR; the TCRdb copy retains only in-frame clones and omits some. The profile shows about 70,000 clones, about nine tenths of them singletons. The sequenced sample consisted of T cells isolated from PBMCs. This TCR came from a human donor in good health.

For the CDR3, the DNA is TGTGCCAGCAGCTGGAGTCCGGCAGCGGGAGAGACCCAGTACTTC. It encodes CASSWSPAAGETQYF. This chain links TRBV7-3 with TRBJ2-5; D perhaps matches TRBD2 (6 bases). The germline CDR1 and CDR2 sequences are SGHTA and FQGTGA. V was cut by 4 bases and J by 4 bases, with 16 bases left in between. The CDR3 loop spans 15 amino acids.